The 3 T cell receptor beta chains listed next were all sequenced from one sample in a study of OX40 agonist ivuxolimab in advanced cancers. Some clones are missing from TCRdb's copy, which holds only in-frame ones; the method was immunoSEQ multiplex PCR. The sample contains 50,000 to 65,000 clones, 88% of which appear only once. Specimen: CD4+ or CD8+ T cells sorted from blood, collected in a trial of the OX40 agonist ivuxolimab. The receptors shown here come from an adult with an advanced solid tumor such as melanoma, head and neck, liver or kidney cancer.

J is TRBJ2-6 and V is TRBV15; 7 bases fit TRBD2. CDR1 and CDR2 (germline): LNHNV, YYDKDF (reference sequence). The trim removed 5 bases at V and 0 bases at J, leaving 7 bases unmatched. The length of the CDR3 is 17 residues. DNA of the CDR3: TGTGCCACCAGCTTGGGGGGGAGACCCTCTGGGGCCAACGTCCTGACTTTC. Translating gives CATSLGGRPSGANVLTF.

The V and J genes are TRBV6-5 and TRBJ2-2, with TRBD2 identical over 8 bases. This CDR3 has 15 amino acids. Germline V gene sequence: CDR1 MNHEY, CDR2 SVGAGI. Unmatched junction bases numbered 10, after V lost 6 bases and J lost 7 bases. CDR3 nucleotide sequence: TGTGCCAGCAGGCTAGCGGGCCCCTTAGGCGGGGAGCTGTTTTTT. Protein sequence: CASRLAGPLGGELFF.

The CDR3, as DNA: TGTGCCAGCAGGAATTGGGGGAACTCCTACGAGCAGTACTTC. Protein: CASRNWGNSYEQYF. This chain links TRBV28 with TRBJ2-7; D might be TRBD1 or TRBD2, each matching 5 bases. V was shortened by 6 bases and J by 0 bases, with 12 bases between the two germline ends. The CDR3 consists of 14 residues. CDR1 MDHEN and CDR2 SYDVKM come from the germline V gene.